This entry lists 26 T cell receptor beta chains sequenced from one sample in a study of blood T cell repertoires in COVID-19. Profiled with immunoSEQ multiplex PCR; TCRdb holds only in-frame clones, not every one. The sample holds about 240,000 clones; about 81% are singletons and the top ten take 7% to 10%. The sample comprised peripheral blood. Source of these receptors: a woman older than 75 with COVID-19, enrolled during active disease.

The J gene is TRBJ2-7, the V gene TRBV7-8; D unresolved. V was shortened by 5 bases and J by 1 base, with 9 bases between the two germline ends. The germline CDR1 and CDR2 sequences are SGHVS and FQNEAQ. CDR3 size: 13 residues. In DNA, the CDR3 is TGTGCCAGCAGCGTCACAGTGTCCTACGAGCAGTACTTC. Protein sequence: CASSVTVSYEQYF. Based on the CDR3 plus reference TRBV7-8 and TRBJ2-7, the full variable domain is GAGVSQSPRYKVAKRGQDVALRCDPISGHVSLFWYQQALGQGPEFLTYFQNEAQLDKSGLPSDRFFAERPEGSVSTLKIQRTQQEDSAVYLCASSVTVSYEQYFGPGTRLTVT.

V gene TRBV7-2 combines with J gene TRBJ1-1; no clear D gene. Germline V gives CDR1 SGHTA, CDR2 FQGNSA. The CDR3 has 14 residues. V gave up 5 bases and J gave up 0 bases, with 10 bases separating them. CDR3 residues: CASSPLLLNTEAFF. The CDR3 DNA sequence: TGTGCCAGCAGCCCCCTCCTCTTGAACACTGAAGCTTTCTTT.

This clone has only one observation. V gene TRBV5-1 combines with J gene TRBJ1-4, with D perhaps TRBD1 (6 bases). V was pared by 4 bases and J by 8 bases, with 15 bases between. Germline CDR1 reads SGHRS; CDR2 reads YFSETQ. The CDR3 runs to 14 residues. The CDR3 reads CASSQQGREEKLFF. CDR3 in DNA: TGCGCCAGCAGCCAACAGGGAAGGGAAGAAAAACTGTTTTTT.

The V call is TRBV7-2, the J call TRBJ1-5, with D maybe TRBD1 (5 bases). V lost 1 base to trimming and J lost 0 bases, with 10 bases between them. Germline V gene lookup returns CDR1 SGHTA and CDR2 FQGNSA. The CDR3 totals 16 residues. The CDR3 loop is CASSLVGPNSNQPQHF. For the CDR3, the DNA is TGTGCCAGCAGCTTAGTGGGGCCGAATAGCAATCAGCCCCAGCATTTT.

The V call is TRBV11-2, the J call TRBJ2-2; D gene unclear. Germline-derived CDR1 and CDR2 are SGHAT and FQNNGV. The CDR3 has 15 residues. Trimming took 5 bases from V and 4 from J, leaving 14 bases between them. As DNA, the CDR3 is TGTGCCAGCAGCGTGACCGTGGGCAGCACCGGGGAGCTGTTTTTT. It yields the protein CASSVTVGSTGELFF.

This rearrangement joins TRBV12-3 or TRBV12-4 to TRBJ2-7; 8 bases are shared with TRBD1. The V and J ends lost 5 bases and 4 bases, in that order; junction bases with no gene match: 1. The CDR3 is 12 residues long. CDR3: CASSTGGYEQYF. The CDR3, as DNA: TGTGCCAGCAGTACAGGGGGATACGAGCAGTACTTC.

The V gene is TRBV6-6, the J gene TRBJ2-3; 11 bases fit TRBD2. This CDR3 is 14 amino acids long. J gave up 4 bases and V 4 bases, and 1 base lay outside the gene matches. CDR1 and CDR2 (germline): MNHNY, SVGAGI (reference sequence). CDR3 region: CASSLTSGADTQYF. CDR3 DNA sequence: TGTGCCAGCAGTTTGACTAGCGGGGCAGATACGCAGTATTTT.

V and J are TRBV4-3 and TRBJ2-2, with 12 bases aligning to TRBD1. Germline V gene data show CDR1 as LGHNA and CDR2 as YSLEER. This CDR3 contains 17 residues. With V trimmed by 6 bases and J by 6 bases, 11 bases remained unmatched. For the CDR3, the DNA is TGCGCCAGCAGTCGGAGCCGGGACAGGGGGCAGGCCGGGGAGCTGTTTTTT. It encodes CASSRSRDRGQAGELFF.

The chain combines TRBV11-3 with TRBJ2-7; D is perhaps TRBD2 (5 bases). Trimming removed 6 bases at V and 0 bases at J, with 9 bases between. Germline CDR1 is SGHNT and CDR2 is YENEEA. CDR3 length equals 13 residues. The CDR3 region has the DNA TGTGCCAGCAGTAACGGGAACTCCTACGAGCAGTACTTC. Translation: CASSNGNSYEQYF.

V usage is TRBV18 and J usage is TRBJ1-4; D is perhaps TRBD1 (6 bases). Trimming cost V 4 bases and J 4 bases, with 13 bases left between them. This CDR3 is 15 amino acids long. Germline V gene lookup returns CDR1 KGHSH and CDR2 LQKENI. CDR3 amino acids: CASSLTGKFNEKLFF. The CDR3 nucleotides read TGTGCCAGCTCACTGACAGGAAAATTTAATGAAAAACTGTTTTTT.

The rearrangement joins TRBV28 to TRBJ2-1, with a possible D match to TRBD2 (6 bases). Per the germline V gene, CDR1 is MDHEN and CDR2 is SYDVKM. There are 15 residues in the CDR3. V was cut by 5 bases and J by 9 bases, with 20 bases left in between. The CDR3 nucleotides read TGTGCCAGCAGTGGTGCCCGCGGGATGGCGAGTGAGCAGTTCTTC. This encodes CASSGARGMASEQFF.

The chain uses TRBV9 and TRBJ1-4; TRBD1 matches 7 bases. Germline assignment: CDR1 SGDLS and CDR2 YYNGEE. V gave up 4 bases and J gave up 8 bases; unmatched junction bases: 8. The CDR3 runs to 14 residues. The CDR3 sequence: CASSPRGVREKLFF. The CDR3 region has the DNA TGTGCCAGCAGCCCCAGGGGGGTAAGAGAAAAACTGTTTTTT. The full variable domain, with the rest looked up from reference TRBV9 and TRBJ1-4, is DSGVTQTPKHLITATGQRVTLRCSPRSGDLSVYWYQQSLDQGLQFLIQYYNGEERAKGNILERFSAQQFPDLHSELNLSSLELGDSALYFCASSPRGVREKLFFGSGTQLSVL.

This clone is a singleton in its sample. Here the CDR3 DNA reads TGTGCCAGCAGTTACTCCGGTTTTAACACTGAAGCTTTCTTT. It codes for CASSYSGFNTEAFF. V and J are TRBV6-5 and TRBJ1-1; no clear D. Germline assignment: CDR1 MNHEY and CDR2 SVGAGI. V lost 0 bases and J 2 bases, leaving 7 bases between the germline ends. This CDR3 is 14 amino acids long.

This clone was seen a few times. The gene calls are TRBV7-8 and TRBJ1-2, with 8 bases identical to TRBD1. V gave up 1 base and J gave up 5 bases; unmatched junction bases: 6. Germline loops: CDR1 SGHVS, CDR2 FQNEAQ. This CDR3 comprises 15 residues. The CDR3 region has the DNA TGTGCCAGCAGCTTAGGGACAGGGACCCTTTATGGCTACACCTTC. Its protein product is CASSLGTGTLYGYTF.

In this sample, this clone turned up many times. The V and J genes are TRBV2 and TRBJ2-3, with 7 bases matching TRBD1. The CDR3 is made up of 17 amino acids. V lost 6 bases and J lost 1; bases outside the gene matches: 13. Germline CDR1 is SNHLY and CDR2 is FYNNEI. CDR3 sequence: CASRYDRVSRGTDTQYF. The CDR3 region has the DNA TGTGCCAGCAGATACGACAGGGTTTCACGTGGCACAGATACGCAGTATTTT. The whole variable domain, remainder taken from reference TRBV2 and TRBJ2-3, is EPEVTQTPSHQVTQMGQEVILRCVPISNHLYFYWYRQILGQKVEFLVSFYNNEISEKSEIFDDQFSVERPDGSNFTLKIRSTKLEDSAMYFCASRYDRVSRGTDTQYFGPGTRLTVL.

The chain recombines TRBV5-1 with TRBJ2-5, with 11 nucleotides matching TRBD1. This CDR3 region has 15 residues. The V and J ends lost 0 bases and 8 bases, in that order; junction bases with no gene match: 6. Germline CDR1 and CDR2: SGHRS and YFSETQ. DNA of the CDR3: TGCGCCAGCAGCTTGGGGGGACAGGGGGTGGAAACCCAGTACTTC. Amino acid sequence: CASSLGGQGVETQYF.

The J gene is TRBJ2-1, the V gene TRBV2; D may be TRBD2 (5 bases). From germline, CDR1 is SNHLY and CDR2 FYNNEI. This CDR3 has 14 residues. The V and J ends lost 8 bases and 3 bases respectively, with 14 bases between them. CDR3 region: CASEREYDYNEQFF. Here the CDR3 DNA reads TGTGCCAGCGAGAGGGAATATGACTACAATGAGCAGTTCTTC.

CDR3 sequence: CATSDWRVPHNEQFF. The CDR3 DNA reads TGTGCCACCAGTGATTGGCGGGTTCCGCACAATGAGCAGTTCTTC. The chain has TRBV24-1 and TRBJ2-1; tentative D call: TRBD2 (5 bases). The CDR3 covers 15 residues. Germline values: CDR1 KGHDR, CDR2 SFDVKD. V was pared by 2 bases and J by 5 bases, with 12 bases between.

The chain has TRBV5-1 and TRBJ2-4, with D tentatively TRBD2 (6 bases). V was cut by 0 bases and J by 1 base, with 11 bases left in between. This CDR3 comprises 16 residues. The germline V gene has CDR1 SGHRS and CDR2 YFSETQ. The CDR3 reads CASSLGAREAKNIQYF. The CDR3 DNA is TGCGCCAGCAGCTTGGGTGCCCGGGAGGCCAAAAACATTCAGTACTTC. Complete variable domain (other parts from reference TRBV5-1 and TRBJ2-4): KAGVTQTPRYLIKTRGQQVTLSCSPISGHRSVSWYQQTPGQGLQFLFEYFSETQRNKGNFPGRFSGRQFSNSRSEMNVSTLELGDSALYLCASSLGAREAKNIQYFGAGTRLSVL.

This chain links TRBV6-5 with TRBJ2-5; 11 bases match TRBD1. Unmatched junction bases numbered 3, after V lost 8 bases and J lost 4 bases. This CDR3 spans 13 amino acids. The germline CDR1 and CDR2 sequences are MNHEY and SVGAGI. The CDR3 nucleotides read TGTGCCAGCCAGGGACAGGGGGTAGAGACCCAGTACTTC. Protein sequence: CASQGQGVETQYF.

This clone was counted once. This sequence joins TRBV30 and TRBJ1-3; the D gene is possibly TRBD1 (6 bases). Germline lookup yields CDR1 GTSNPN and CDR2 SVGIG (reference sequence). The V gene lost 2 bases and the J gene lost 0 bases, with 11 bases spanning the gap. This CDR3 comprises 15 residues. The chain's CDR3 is CAWSPGAFSGNTIYF. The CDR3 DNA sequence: TGTGCCTGGAGTCCAGGGGCGTTCTCTGGAAACACCATATATTTT. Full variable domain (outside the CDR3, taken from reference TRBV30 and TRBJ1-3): SQTIHQWPATLVQPVGSPLSLECTVEGTSNPNLYWYRQAAGRGLQLLFYSVGIGQISSEVPQNLSASRPQDRQFILSSKKLLLSDSGFYLCAWSPGAFSGNTIYFGEGSWLTVV.

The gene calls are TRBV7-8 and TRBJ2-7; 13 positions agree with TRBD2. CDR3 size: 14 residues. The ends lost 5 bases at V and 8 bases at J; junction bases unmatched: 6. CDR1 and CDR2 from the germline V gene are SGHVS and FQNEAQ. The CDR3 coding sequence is TGTGCCAGCAGCCGGACTAGCGGGAGCCCGAAGCAGTACTTC. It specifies CASSRTSGSPKQYF.

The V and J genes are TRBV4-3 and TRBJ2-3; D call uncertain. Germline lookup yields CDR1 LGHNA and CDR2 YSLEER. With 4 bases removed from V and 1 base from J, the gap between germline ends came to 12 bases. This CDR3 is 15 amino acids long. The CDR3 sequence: CASSPLGDRTDTQYF. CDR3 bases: TGCGCCAGCAGCCCCCTCGGTGATCGCACAGATACGCAGTATTTT.

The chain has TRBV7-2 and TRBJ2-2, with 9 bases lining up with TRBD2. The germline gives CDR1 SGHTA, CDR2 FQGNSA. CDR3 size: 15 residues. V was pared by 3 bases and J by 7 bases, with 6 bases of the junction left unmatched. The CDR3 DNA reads TGTGCCAGCAGCTTTTGGCTAGCGGGACTCGGGGAGCTGTTTTTT. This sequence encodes CASSFWLAGLGELFF.

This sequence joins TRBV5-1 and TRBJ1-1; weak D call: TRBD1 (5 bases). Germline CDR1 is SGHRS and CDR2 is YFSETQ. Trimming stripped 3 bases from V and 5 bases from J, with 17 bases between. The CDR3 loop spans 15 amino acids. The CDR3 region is CASSSGSLGGTEAFF. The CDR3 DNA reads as TGCGCCAGCAGCTCTGGGTCACTGGGGGGAACTGAAGCTTTCTTT.

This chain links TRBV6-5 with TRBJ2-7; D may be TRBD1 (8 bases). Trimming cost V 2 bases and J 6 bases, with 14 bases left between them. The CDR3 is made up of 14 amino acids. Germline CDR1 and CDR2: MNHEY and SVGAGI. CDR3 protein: CASSYGYRGGEQYF. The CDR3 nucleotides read TGTGCCAGCAGTTACGGGTACAGGGGGGGCGAGCAGTACTTC.